Presented here are 16 T cell receptor beta chains from one specimen sequenced in a study of Ad26.COV2.S vaccination and SARS-CoV-2 variants. Treatment meaning: roughly 19 received Ad26.COV2.S at low or high dose, single or two shots; 5 received placebo; per-sample allocation not given. Sampling took place 63 days after the first vaccine or placebo injection. This table comes from immunoSEQ multiplex PCR, and its TCRdb copy is limited to in-frame clones, with some not included. The sample contains a few hundred thousand clones, roughly 90% of which appear only once. The starting material was peripheral blood, obtained in a trial of Ad26.COV2.S vaccine versus placebo. These receptors were taken from a person aged 18-65 years who received the Ad26.COV2.S COVID-19 vaccine or a placebo.

The chain links TRBV4-3 to TRBJ2-1; no reliable D call. The CDR3 totals 16 residues. In germline, CDR1 is LGHNA, CDR2 YSLEER. V was pared by 0 bases and J by 2 bases, with 11 bases between. The CDR3 DNA sequence: TGCGCCAGCAGCCAAGACCGGGCCCCCCCCTACAATGAGCAGTTCTTC. Translating it yields CASSQDRAPPYNEQFF.

The gene calls are TRBV7-2 and TRBJ1-3; 8 nucleotides agree with TRBD1. Germline V gene lookup returns CDR1 SGHTA and CDR2 FQGNSA. The CDR3 sequence is 16 residues long. The J segment lost 3 bases and the V segment lost 6 bases, leaving 10 bases of the junction unmatched. The CDR3 DNA is TGTGCCAGCAGTCGACAGGGGCTTGCAGGTGGAAACACCATATATTTT. It is translated as CASSRQGLAGGNTIYF.

V usage is TRBV9 and J usage is TRBJ2-3, with D unresolved. Germline values: CDR1 SGDLS, CDR2 YYNGEE. Trimming removed 3 bases from V and 1 base from J, with 9 bases in between. The CDR3 extends over 14 amino acids. CDR3 coding DNA: TGTGCCAGCAGCGGCCCTGGGCGCACAGATACGCAGTATTTT. This codes for CASSGPGRTDTQYF.

The rearrangement joins TRBV10-2 to TRBJ2-1; no clear D. The CDR3 loop spans 11 amino acids. V was pared by 5 bases and J by 7 bases, with 6 bases between. Germline V gives CDR1 WSHSY, CDR2 SAAADI. Written as DNA, the CDR3 is TGCGCCAGCAGTCCAATTAATGAGCAGTTCTTC. This translates into CASSPINEQFF.

The chain has TRBV15 and TRBJ2-1; no reliable D call. Germline V CDR1 and CDR2: LNHNV, YYDKDF (reference sequence). V lost 8 bases, J lost 4 bases, and 12 bases lay in between. The CDR3 sequence is 13 residues long. The CDR3 sequence is CATAGKAYNEQFF. For the CDR3, the DNA is TGTGCCACCGCTGGGAAGGCGTACAATGAGCAGTTCTTC.

CDR3 amino acids: CASSYSLTDTQYF. The CDR3 DNA is TGTGCCAGCAGTTACAGTCTTACAGATACGCAGTATTTT. The chain carries TRBV6-2 or TRBV6-3 and TRBJ2-3, with D unresolved. Germline V gene data show CDR1 as MNHEY and CDR2 as SVGEGT. V dropped 2 bases and J dropped 3 bases, with 6 bases sitting between them. This CDR3 contains 13 residues.

This clone was found once. The chain has TRBV28 and TRBJ1-2; TRBD1 matches 10 bases. Trimming at V came to 10 bases and at J to 0 bases, leaving 8 bases not matched to a gene. This CDR3 comprises 15 residues. Germline V gene data show CDR1 as MDHEN and CDR2 as SYDVKM. CDR3 region: CAIPGTGASNYGYTF. The CDR3 nucleotides read TGTGCCATTCCCGGGACAGGGGCTTCTAACTATGGCTACACCTTC.

This chain connects TRBV5-4 to TRBJ2-1, with D tentatively TRBD2 (6 bases). The CDR3 is 14 amino acids. The germline V gene encodes CDR1 SGHNT and CDR2 YYREEE (reference sequence). Trimming left V 4 bases short and J 12 bases short, with 20 bases between. The CDR3 sequence is CASSPPASVNLQFF. The CDR3 DNA reads as TGTGCCAGCAGCCCACCCGCTAGCGTTAATTTGCAGTTCTTC. The full variable domain, its missing parts supplied by reference TRBV5-4 and TRBJ2-1, is ETGVTQSPTHLIKTRGQQVTLRCSSQSGHNTVSWYQQALGQGPQFIFQYYREEENGRGNFPPRFSGLQFPNYSSELNVNALELDDSALYLCASSPPASVNLQFFGPGTRLTVL.

This clone showed up just a few times. The chain is built from TRBV27 and TRBJ2-7; D is ambiguous. V shed 1 base and J shed 4 bases, with 8 bases lying between them. CDR1 MNHEY and CDR2 SMNVEV come from the germline V gene (reference sequence). There are 13 residues in the CDR3. DNA for the CDR3: TGTGCCAGCAGTTTATTCCGGTCTTACGAGCAGTACTTC. Translation gives CASSLFRSYEQYF.

The rearrangement links TRBV29-1 to TRBJ2-6, with a tentative D call TRBD2 (7 bases). Germline V gene data show CDR1 as SQVTM and CDR2 as ANQGSEA. Trimming took off 6 bases at V and 1 base at J, with 19 bases between the two ends. The CDR3 has 17 residues. CDR3 nucleotide sequence: TGCAGCGTCCCCAAGGGGGGGGGCGTTTCTGGGGCCAACGTCCTGACTTTC. Encoded protein: CSVPKGGGVSGANVLTF.

The rearrangement joins TRBV5-1 to TRBJ1-1; 7 bases are shared with TRBD1. This CDR3 spans 15 amino acids. Germline V lookup: CDR1 SGHRS, CDR2 YFSETQ. J was trimmed by 2 bases and V by 0 bases; bases with no gene match: 4. The CDR3 spells CASSLVGTANTEAFF. The CDR3 DNA reads as TGCGCCAGCAGCTTGGTAGGGACAGCCAACACTGAAGCTTTCTTT.

This sequence joins TRBV9 and TRBJ2-1; 12 positions agree with TRBD2. The germline gives CDR1 SGDLS, CDR2 YYNGEE. The trim removed 0 bases at V and 10 bases at J, leaving 8 bases unmatched. The CDR3 is 16 residues long. CDR3 loop: CASSVATSGGQGEQFF. The CDR3 nucleotides are TGTGCCAGCAGCGTAGCAACTAGCGGGGGGCAGGGCGAGCAGTTCTTC.

V usage is TRBV12-5 and J usage is TRBJ1-1; maybe TRBD1 (6 bases). The CDR3 sequence is 11 residues long. Germline V lookup: CDR1 LGHNT, CDR2 FRNRAP. V lost 9 bases and J lost 7, with 12 bases in between. For the CDR3, the DNA is TGTGCTAGCTCAAAGGGGGGTGAAGCTTTCTTT. Its translation is CASSKGGEAFF.

This chain connects TRBV3-1 (or the pseudogene TRBV3-2) to TRBJ2-4, with 9 positions matching TRBD2. V was pared by 2 bases and J by 1 base, with 3 bases of the junction left unmatched. The CDR3 extends over 16 amino acids. The V gene's germline CDR1 is LGHDT and CDR2 YNNKEL (reference sequence). The CDR3, as DNA: TGTGCCAGCAGCCAACCTAGCGGGGCCGCCAAAAACATTCAGTACTTC. Translated: CASSQPSGAAKNIQYF.

The V and J genes are TRBV5-1 and TRBJ2-1, with D perhaps given as TRBD1 or TRBD2 (5 bases each). This CDR3 spans 15 amino acids. Deletions cut 4 bases from V and 7 bases from J, with 18 bases between. In germline, CDR1 is SGHRS, CDR2 YFSETQ. The CDR3 DNA reads as TGCGCCAGCAGCCGCCGGGACCCGGGTGGGAATGAGCAGTTCTTC. Its protein product is CASSRRDPGGNEQFF.

Concerning this clone itself: A read error may explain this, as a much larger clone is one base away. This rearrangement joins TRBV6-5 to TRBJ1-2; D is unresolved. Germline values: CDR1 MNHEY, CDR2 SVGAGI. The CDR3 totals 10 residues. In DNA, the CDR3 is TGTGCCAGCAGCTACTATGGCTACACCTTC. This gives the protein CASSYYGYTF.